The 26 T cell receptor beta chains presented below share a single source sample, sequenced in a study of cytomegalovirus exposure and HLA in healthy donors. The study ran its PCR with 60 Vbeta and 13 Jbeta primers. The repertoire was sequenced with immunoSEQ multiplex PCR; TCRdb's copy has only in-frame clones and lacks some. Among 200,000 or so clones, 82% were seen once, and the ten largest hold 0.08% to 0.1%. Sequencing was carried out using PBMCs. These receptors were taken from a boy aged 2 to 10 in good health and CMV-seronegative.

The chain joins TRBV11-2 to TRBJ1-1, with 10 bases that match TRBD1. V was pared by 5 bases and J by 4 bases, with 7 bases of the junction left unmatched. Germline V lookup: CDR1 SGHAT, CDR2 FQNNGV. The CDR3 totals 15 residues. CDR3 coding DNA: TGTGCCAGCAGCCCAAGGGACAGGGGAGGCACTGAAGCTTTCTTT. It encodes CASSPRDRGGTEAFF.

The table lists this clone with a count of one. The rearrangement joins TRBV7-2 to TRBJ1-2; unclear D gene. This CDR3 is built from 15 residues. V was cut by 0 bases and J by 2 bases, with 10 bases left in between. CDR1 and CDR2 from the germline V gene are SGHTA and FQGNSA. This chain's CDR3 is CASSLAAGGNYGYTF. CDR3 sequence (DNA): TGTGCCAGCAGCTTAGCTGCCGGAGGGAACTATGGCTACACCTTC.

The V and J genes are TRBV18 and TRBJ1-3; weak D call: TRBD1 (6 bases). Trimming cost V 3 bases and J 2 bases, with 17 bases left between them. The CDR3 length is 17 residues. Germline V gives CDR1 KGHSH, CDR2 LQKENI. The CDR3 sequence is CASSPLSQGYAGNTIYF. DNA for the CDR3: TGTGCCAGCTCACCTCTCTCACAGGGATATGCTGGAAACACCATATATTTT.

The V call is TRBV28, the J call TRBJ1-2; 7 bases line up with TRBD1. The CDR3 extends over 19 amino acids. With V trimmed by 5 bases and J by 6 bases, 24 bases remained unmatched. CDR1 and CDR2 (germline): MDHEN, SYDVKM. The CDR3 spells CASSLDHPGQVGPGHGYTF. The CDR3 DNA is TGTGCCAGCAGTCTGGACCACCCTGGACAGGTGGGGCCAGGACATGGCTACACCTTC.

The CDR3 region is CASSLGRGSYYEQYF. Written as DNA, the CDR3 is TGTGCCAGCAGCTTAGGCAGGGGGAGCTACTACGAGCAGTACTTC. J is TRBJ2-7 and V is TRBV7-2; TRBD1 matches at 7 bases. With 1 base clipped from V and 3 bases from J, the junction kept 6 bases outside the gene matches. The CDR3 sequence is 15 residues long. The germline V gene encodes CDR1 SGHTA and CDR2 FQGNSA.

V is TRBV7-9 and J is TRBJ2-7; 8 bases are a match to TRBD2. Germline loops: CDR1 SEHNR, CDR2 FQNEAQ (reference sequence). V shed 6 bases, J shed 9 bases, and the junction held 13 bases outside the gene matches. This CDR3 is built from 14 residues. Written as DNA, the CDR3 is TGTGCCAGCAGTGCCGGGACTAGTCTTTCTAGGCAGTACTTC. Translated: CASSAGTSLSRQYF.

CDR3 in DNA: TGTGCCAGCAGTGATGGCAGGGTAAAGGCTTTCTTT. Its translation is CASSDGRVKAFF. The rearrangement joins TRBV6-5 to TRBJ1-1, with a tentative D call TRBD1 (5 bases). There are 12 residues in the CDR3. The germline CDR1 and CDR2 sequences are MNHEY and SVGAGI. V was cut by 5 bases and J by 11 bases, with 15 bases left in between.

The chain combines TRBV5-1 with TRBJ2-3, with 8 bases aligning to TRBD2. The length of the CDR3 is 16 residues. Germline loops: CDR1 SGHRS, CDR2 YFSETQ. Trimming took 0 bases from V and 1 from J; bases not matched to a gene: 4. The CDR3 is CASSLGEAGGTDTQYF. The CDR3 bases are TGCGCCAGCAGCTTGGGAGAAGCGGGGGGCACAGATACGCAGTATTTT.

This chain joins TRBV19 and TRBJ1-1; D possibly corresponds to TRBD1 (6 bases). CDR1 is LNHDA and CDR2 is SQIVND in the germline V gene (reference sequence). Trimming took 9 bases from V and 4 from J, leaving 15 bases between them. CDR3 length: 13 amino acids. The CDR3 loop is CASSRTEGTEAFF. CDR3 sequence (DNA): TGTGCCAGCTCCCGGACAGAGGGCACTGAAGCTTTCTTT.

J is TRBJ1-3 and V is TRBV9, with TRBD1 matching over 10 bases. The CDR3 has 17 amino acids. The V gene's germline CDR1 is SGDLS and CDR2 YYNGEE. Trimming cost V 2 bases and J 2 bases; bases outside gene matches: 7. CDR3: CASSVGTGVPTGNTIYF. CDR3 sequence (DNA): TGTGCCAGCAGCGTCGGGACAGGGGTGCCTACTGGAAACACCATATATTTT.

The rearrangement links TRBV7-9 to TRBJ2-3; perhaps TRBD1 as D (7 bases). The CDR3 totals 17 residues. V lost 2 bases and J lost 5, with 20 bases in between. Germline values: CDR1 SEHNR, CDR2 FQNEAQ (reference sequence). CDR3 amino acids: CASSLFAGGFVGDTQYF. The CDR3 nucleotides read TGTGCCAGCAGCTTATTTGCAGGGGGGTTTGTTGGAGATACGCAGTATTTT.

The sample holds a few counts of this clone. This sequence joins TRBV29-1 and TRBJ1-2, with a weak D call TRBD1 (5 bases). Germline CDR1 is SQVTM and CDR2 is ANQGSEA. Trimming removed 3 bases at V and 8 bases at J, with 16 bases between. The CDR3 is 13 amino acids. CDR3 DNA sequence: TGCAGCGTTGACCGCGGGGGTCTGAGAGGCTACACCTTC. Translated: CSVDRGGLRGYTF.

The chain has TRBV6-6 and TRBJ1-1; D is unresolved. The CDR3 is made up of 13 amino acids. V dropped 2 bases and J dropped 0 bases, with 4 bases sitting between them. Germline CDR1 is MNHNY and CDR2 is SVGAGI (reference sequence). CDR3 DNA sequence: TGTGCCAGCAGTTACACAGTGAACACTGAAGCTTTCTTT. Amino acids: CASSYTVNTEAFF.

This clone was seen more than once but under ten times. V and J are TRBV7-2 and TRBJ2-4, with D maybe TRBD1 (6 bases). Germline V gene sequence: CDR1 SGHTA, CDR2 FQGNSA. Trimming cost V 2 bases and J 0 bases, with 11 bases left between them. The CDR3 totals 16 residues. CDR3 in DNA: TGTGCCAGCAGCTTACAGGGGAGAGTAGCCAAAAACATTCAGTACTTC. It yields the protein CASSLQGRVAKNIQYF.

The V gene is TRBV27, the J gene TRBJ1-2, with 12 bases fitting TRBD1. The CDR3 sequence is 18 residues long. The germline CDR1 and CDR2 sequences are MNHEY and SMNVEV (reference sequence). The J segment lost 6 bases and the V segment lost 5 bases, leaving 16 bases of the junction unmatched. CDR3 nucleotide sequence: TGTGCCAGCAGTCCCCAGGCCGGGACAGGGGGCTGGTGGCATGGCTACACCTTC. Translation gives CASSPQAGTGGWWHGYTF.

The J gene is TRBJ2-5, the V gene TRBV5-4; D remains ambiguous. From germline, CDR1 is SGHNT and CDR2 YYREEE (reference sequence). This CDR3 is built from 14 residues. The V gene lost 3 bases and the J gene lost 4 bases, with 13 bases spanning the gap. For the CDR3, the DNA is TGTGCCAGCAGCTCATATCGCGGATCAGAGACCCAGTACTTC. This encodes CASSSYRGSETQYF. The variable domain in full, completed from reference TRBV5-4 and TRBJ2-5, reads ETGVTQSPTHLIKTRGQQVTLRCSSQSGHNTVSWYQQALGQGPQFIFQYYREEENGRGNFPPRFSGLQFPNYSSELNVNALELDDSALYLCASSSYRGSETQYFGPGTRLLVL.

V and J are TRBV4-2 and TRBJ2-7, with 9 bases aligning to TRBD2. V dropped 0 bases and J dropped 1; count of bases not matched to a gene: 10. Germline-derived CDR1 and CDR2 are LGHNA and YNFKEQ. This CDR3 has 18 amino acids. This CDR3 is CASSQDYPASGVSYEQYF. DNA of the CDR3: TGTGCCAGCAGCCAAGATTACCCGGCTAGCGGGGTATCCTACGAGCAGTACTTC.

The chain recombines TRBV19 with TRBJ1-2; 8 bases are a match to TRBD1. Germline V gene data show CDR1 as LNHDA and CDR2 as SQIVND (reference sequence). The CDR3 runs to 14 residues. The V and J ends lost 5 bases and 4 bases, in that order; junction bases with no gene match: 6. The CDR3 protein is CASSLRQGTYGYTF. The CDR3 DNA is TGTGCCAGTAGTCTACGACAGGGGACCTATGGCTACACCTTC.

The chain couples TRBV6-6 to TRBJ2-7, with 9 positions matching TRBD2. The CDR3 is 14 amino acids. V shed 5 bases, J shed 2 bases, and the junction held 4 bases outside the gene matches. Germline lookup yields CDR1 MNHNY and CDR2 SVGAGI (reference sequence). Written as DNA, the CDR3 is TGTGCCAGCAGTGGGACTAGCAGCGCCTACGAGCAGTACTTC. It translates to CASSGTSSAYEQYF.

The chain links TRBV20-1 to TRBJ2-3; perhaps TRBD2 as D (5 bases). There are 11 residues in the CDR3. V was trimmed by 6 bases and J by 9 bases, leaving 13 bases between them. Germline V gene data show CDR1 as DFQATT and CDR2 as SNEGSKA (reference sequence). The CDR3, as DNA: TGCAGTGCCGTTCGGGGTGACACGCAGTATTTT. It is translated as CSAVRGDTQYF.

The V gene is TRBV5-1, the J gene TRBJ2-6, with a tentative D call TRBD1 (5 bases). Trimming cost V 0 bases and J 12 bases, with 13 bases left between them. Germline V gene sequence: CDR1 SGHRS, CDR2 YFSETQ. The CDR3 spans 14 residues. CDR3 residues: CASSLAGRVGVLTF. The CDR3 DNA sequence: TGCGCCAGCAGCTTGGCCGGCAGGGTGGGCGTCCTGACTTTC.

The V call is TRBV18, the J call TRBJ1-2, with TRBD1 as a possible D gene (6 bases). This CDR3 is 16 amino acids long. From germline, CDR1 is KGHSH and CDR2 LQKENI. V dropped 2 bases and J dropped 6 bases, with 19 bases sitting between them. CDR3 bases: TGTGCCAGCTCACCATTCGGGGACAACCTTAGGGATGGCTACACCTTC. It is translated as CASSPFGDNLRDGYTF.

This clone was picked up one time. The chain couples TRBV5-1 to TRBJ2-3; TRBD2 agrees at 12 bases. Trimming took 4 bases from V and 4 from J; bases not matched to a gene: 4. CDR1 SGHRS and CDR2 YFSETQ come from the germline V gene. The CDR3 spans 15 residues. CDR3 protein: CASSALAGGADTQYF. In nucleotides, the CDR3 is TGCGCCAGCAGCGCCCTAGCGGGGGGGGCAGATACGCAGTATTTT.

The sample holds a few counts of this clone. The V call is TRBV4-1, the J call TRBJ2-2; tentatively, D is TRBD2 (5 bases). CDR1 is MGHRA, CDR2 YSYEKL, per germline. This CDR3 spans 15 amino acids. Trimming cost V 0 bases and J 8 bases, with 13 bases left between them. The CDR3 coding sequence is TGCGCCAGCAGCCAAGAGATACTAGTTTCGGGGGAGCTGTTTTTT. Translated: CASSQEILVSGELFF.

CDR3 amino acids: CATSRGTAPYEQYF. The CDR3 region has the DNA TGTGCCACCAGCAGAGGGACAGCCCCCTACGAGCAGTACTTC. The chain has TRBV15 and TRBJ2-7; TRBD1 is a possible D gene (6 bases). Germline V CDR1 and CDR2: LNHNV, YYDKDF (reference sequence). Trimming took off 1 base at V and 2 bases at J, with 9 bases between the two ends. The CDR3 is 14 residues long.

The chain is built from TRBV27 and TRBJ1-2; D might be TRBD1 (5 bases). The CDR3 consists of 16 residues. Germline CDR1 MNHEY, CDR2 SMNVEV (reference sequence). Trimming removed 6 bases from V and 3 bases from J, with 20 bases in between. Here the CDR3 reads CASRGLNRPGDYGYTF. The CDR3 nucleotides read TGTGCCAGCAGGGGCCTTAACAGGCCTGGGGACTATGGCTACACCTTC.